The 25 T cell receptor beta chains in this list originate from one sample, sequenced in a study of cytomegalovirus exposure and HLA in healthy donors (dated 2017 in TCRdb). Library method: the immunoSEQ multiplex PCR assay. The multiplex PCR relied on a mix of 60 forward primers for TCR Vbeta segments and 13 reverse primers for TCR Jbeta segments. TCRdb holds this immuneACCESS table with in-frame rearrangements only. Some clones are missing; in checked studies, unresolved V genes explain under half, and the rest has no known cause. The table held for this sample gives 100,000 to 150,000 clones. About 2.2% of the sample is held by the ten biggest clonotypes. The material sequenced was PBMCs. Every receptor here comes from a man aged 40-50 years in good health and CMV-seronegative.

J is TRBJ2-1 and V is TRBV9; D call uncertain. The CDR3 length is 15 residues. Deletions cut 4 bases from V and 0 bases from J, with 11 bases between. In germline, CDR1 is SGDLS, CDR2 YYNGEE. Written as DNA, the CDR3 is TGTGCCAGCAGCCAAGACACGAGCTCCTACAATGAGCAGTTCTTC. It encodes CASSQDTSSYNEQFF.

The chain combines TRBV7-2 with TRBJ2-1, with no clear D. In germline, CDR1 is SGHTA, CDR2 FQGNSA. This CDR3 is 14 amino acids long. Deletions cut 6 bases from V and 1 base from J, with 10 bases between. The CDR3: CASRRLTSYNEQFF. CDR3 DNA sequence: TGTGCCAGCAGGAGGTTAACGTCCTACAATGAGCAGTTCTTC.

V is TRBV15 and J is TRBJ2-1, with 7 bases lining up with TRBD2. This CDR3 contains 15 residues. Germline V CDR1 and CDR2: LNHNV, YYDKDF (reference sequence). V shed 4 bases, J shed 10 bases, and the junction held 13 bases outside the gene matches. DNA of the CDR3: TGTGCCACCAGCACCTCCCGTATCGCGGGAGTAGAGCAGTTCTTC. Translated: CATSTSRIAGVEQFF.

The chain combines TRBV7-5 with TRBJ1-5; the DNA was not compared with TRBD1, the D call given in the table. TRBV7-5 is a pseudogene. The CDR3 is 15 residues long. The CDR3 sequence: CARNPHRGTFQPQHF. DNA of the CDR3: TGTGCCAGAAACCCCCACAGGGGGACGTTTCAGCCCCAGCATTTT.

The chain combines TRBV7-9 with TRBJ1-1; no definite D call. V was pared by 5 bases and J by 3 bases, with 13 bases between. Germline V CDR1 and CDR2: SEHNR, FQNEAQ (reference sequence). This CDR3 has 14 amino acids. Here the CDR3 reads CASSAGSWDTEAFF. The CDR3 DNA is TGTGCCAGCAGCGCCGGGAGCTGGGACACTGAAGCTTTCTTT.

V gene TRBV11-3 combines with J gene TRBJ2-7, with D possibly TRBD2 on 5 matching bases. V was cut by 5 bases and J by 3 bases, with 20 bases left in between. The CDR3 runs to 16 residues. Germline values: CDR1 SGHNT, CDR2 YENEEA. The CDR3 nucleotides read TGTGCCAGCAGCCCAGAGCCTAGCCTAAGTCTCTACGAGCAGTACTTC. Translation: CASSPEPSLSLYEQYF.

V usage is TRBV7-3 and J usage is TRBJ2-1, with D maybe TRBD2 (5 bases). Deletions cut 1 base from V and 2 bases from J, with 12 bases between. From germline, CDR1 is SGHTA and CDR2 FQGTGA. The CDR3 runs 16 residues. In DNA form, the CDR3 reads TGTGCCAGCAGCTTAAGCGGCAAGAGGGCCTACAATGAGCAGTTCTTC. Its translation is CASSLSGKRAYNEQFF.

The chain uses TRBV4-1 and TRBJ2-5; 7 bases are a match to TRBD1. The V and J ends lost 2 bases and 4 bases, in that order; junction bases with no gene match: 7. Germline-derived CDR1 and CDR2 are MGHRA and YSYEKL. This CDR3 has 15 amino acids. CDR3 sequence (DNA): TGCGCCAGCAGCCAACCGACAGGGCTCGTAGAGACCCAGTACTTC. Translation gives CASSQPTGLVETQYF.

This chain's CDR3 is CASSSPRGGNTGELFF. DNA of the CDR3: TGTGCCAGCAGTTCCCCCCGGGGAGGGAACACCGGGGAGCTGTTTTTT. The rearrangement joins TRBV6-5 to TRBJ2-2, with D possibly being TRBD2 (6 bases). The germline V gene has CDR1 MNHEY and CDR2 SVGAGI. The CDR3 runs to 16 residues. Trimming removed 4 bases from V and 1 base from J, with 13 bases in between.

This sequence joins TRBV11-3 and TRBJ1-1; 11 bases fit TRBD1. The junction had 8 bases not matched to a gene; V was cut back by 5 bases and J by 3 bases. In germline, CDR1 is SGHNT, CDR2 YENEEA. This CDR3 spans 16 amino acids. CDR3 sequence: CASSPGVDRGHTEAFF. The DNA of the CDR3 is TGTGCCAGCAGCCCGGGGGTGGACAGGGGGCACACTGAAGCTTTCTTT.

The V gene is TRBV6-6, the J gene TRBJ2-5; 7 nucleotides agree with TRBD2. The V segment lost 4 bases and the J segment 2 bases; nucleotides outside the gene matches: 4. The CDR3 contains 14 residues. Germline V lookup: CDR1 MNHNY, CDR2 SVGAGI (reference sequence). CDR3 nucleotides: TGTGCCAGCAGTTCGACTAGCAGGCAAGAGACCCAGTACTTC. It translates to CASSSTSRQETQYF.

The genes are TRBV10-1 and TRBJ1-1; the match to TRBD1 covers 12 bases. The CDR3 runs 18 residues. Unmatched junction bases numbered 9, after V lost 4 bases and J lost 0 bases. Germline V gene data show CDR1 as WNHNN and CDR2 as SYGVQD (reference sequence). For the CDR3, the DNA is TGCGCCAGCAGTGCTCGGGACAGGGGGCACCCCTTGAACACTGAAGCTTTCTTT. The encoded protein is CASSARDRGHPLNTEAFF.

The V gene is TRBV30, the J gene TRBJ2-5; 8 nucleotides align to TRBD1. There are 16 residues in the CDR3. The germline gives CDR1 GTSNPN, CDR2 SVGIG (reference sequence). V trimming: 2 bases; J trimming: 5 bases; junction bases outside the gene matches: 13. CDR3 sequence reads: CAWSPNRWTGRETQYF. The CDR3 region has the DNA TGTGCCTGGAGTCCTAACCGCTGGACAGGGAGGGAGACCCAGTACTTC.

CDR3 sequence (DNA): TGCGCCAGCAGCTTGCAGGGGGCGGTAACTGAAGCTTTCTTT. As protein: CASSLQGAVTEAFF. V is TRBV5-1 and J is TRBJ1-1, with TRBD1 matching over 8 bases. Trimming cost V 1 base and J 5 bases; bases outside gene matches: 4. The CDR3 totals 14 residues. Germline lookup yields CDR1 SGHRS and CDR2 YFSETQ.

V is TRBV4-2 and J is TRBJ2-3; TRBD2 might be the D (6 bases). V lost 3 bases and J lost 2, with 15 bases in between. CDR3 length: 16 residues. Germline V gives CDR1 LGHNA, CDR2 YNFKEQ. CDR3 sequence reads: CASSQALSGYTDTQYF. The CDR3 DNA reads TGTGCCAGCAGCCAGGCCCTTAGCGGATACACAGATACGCAGTATTTT.

The genes are TRBV13 and TRBJ2-1, with 8 nucleotides matching TRBD2. This CDR3 is built from 14 residues. Per the germline V gene, CDR1 is PRHDT and CDR2 is FYEKMQ (reference sequence). J gave up 7 bases and V 7 bases, and 9 bases lay outside the gene matches. Here the CDR3 reads CASNPGREVNEQFF. The CDR3 DNA reads as TGTGCCAGCAATCCGGGGCGGGAGGTAAATGAGCAGTTCTTC.

The V gene is TRBV7-6, the J gene TRBJ2-3; weak D call: TRBD1 (7 bases). This CDR3 comprises 12 residues. Germline values: CDR1 SGHVS, CDR2 FNYEAQ. Deletions cut 7 bases from V and 6 bases from J, with 11 bases between. CDR3 region: CASTPGGDTQYF. The CDR3 coding sequence is TGTGCCAGCACTCCAGGGGGGGATACGCAGTATTTT.

As DNA, the CDR3 is TGTGCCAGCAGCTCCTACTACGAGCAGTACTTC. This sequence encodes CASSSYYEQYF. The chain joins TRBV7-9 to TRBJ2-7; D ambiguous. V lost 4 bases, J lost 3 bases, and 4 bases lay in between. CDR1 SEHNR and CDR2 FQNEAQ come from the germline V gene (reference sequence). The CDR3 totals 11 residues.

The chain links TRBV5-1 to TRBJ2-5; 9 positions match TRBD1. CDR1 is SGHRS and CDR2 is YFSETQ in the germline V gene. V trimming: 0 bases; J trimming: 6 bases; junction bases outside the gene matches: 9. The length of the CDR3 is 16 residues. The CDR3 sequence: CASSLERDRALKTQYF. The CDR3 nucleotides read TGCGCCAGCAGCTTGGAAAGGGACAGGGCTTTGAAGACCCAGTACTTC. Looking up the rest from reference TRBV5-1 and TRBJ2-5 gives the full variable domain: KAGVTQTPRYLIKTRGQQVTLSCSPISGHRSVSWYQQTPGQGLQFLFEYFSETQRNKGNFPGRFSGRQFSNSRSEMNVSTLELGDSALYLCASSLERDRALKTQYFGPGTRLLVL.

The gene calls are TRBV5-1 and TRBJ2-2; possibly TRBD1 for D (5 bases). This CDR3 is 15 amino acids long. The ends were cut back, 3 bases at V and 3 bases at J, with 12 bases in the middle. The germline CDR1 and CDR2 sequences are SGHRS and YFSETQ. The CDR3 region is CASSWQGPDTGELFF. In DNA form, the CDR3 reads TGCGCCAGCAGCTGGCAGGGCCCGGACACCGGGGAGCTGTTTTTT. Full variable domain (remainder filled in from reference TRBV5-1 and TRBJ2-2): KAGVTQTPRYLIKTRGQQVTLSCSPISGHRSVSWYQQTPGQGLQFLFEYFSETQRNKGNFPGRFSGRQFSNSRSEMNVSTLELGDSALYLCASSWQGPDTGELFFGEGSRLTVL.

V is TRBV30 and J is TRBJ2-7; no clear D gene. Trimming removed 2 bases at V and 5 bases at J, with 10 bases between. CDR1 is GTSNPN, CDR2 SVGIG, per germline (reference sequence). The CDR3 has 12 residues. CDR3 DNA sequence: TGTGCCTGGAGTATTGGCCTCGACGAGCAGTACTTC. It yields the protein CAWSIGLDEQYF.

The chain links TRBV10-1 to TRBJ2-3, with a possible D match to TRBD2 (5 bases). CDR3 size: 15 residues. Germline loops: CDR1 WNHNN, CDR2 SYGVQD (reference sequence). Trimming took off 6 bases at V and 1 base at J, with 14 bases between the two ends. Here the CDR3 reads CASSERQRGTDTQYF. The DNA for the CDR3 is TGCGCCAGCAGCGAGCGGCAGAGGGGCACAGATACGCAGTATTTT.

The rearrangement joins TRBV9 to TRBJ1-1, with D possibly TRBD1 on 5 matching bases. Germline CDR1 is SGDLS and CDR2 is YYNGEE. The germline V and J ends were trimmed by 3 bases and 5 bases, with 20 bases remaining between them. CDR3 size: 16 residues. CDR3: CASSANPGTAGTEAFF. The CDR3 DNA follows: TGTGCCAGCAGCGCAAACCCTGGGACGGCGGGAACTGAAGCTTTCTTT.

The chain uses TRBV5-4 and TRBJ2-1; D is uncertain. The V gene lost 0 bases and the J gene lost 7 bases, with 11 bases spanning the gap. Germline CDR1 SGHNT, CDR2 YYREEE (reference sequence). This CDR3 spans 14 amino acids. CDR3 region: CASSLVSSVNEQFF. CDR3 bases: TGTGCCAGCAGCTTGGTAAGCTCTGTAAATGAGCAGTTCTTC.

V is TRBV2 and J is TRBJ1-5, with a tentative D call TRBD1 (6 bases). The V gene lost 4 bases and the J gene lost 3 bases, with 10 bases spanning the gap. The CDR3 has 14 residues. Germline-derived CDR1 and CDR2 are SNHLY and FYNNEI. CDR3 in DNA: TGTGCCAGCAGTGCCCAGGGGTTCAATCAGCCCCAGCATTTT. It is translated as CASSAQGFNQPQHF.